The 22 T cell receptor beta chains given below trace back to one sample, sequenced in a study of regulatory T cells in long-lasting Graves disease (TCRdb year 2021). The library was built by means of multiplex PCR. Sequencer: Illumina HiSeq 4000. TCR beta libraries were built with iRepertoire HTBI primers and Arm-PCR amplification of CDR3 regions. TCRdb took the public reads, trimmed them with fastp at Q25, ran MiXCR for clone calling and kept in-frame beta chains. Rows matching on CDR3 protein sequence are summarized as one entry with the most common DNA and genes. Present in this sample are some 370,000 distinct CDR3 sequences, about 10% of which were seen just once. The top ten clones comprise 15% to 20% of the sample. The time point tag for this specimen amounts to: newly diagnosed GD, antithyroid drugs for less than 3 months. RNA was extracted from PBMCs in TRIzol for both TCR sequencing and RNA sequencing.

The same specimen was also included in a second study, on T cells in Graves' hyperthyroidism and ophthalmopathy.

The starting material was peripheral blood mononuclear cells (PBMCs), obtained at new diagnosis, from a patient treated with antithyroid drugs. All receptors derive from a woman aged 18-29 years with Graves disease. Donor details come from another sample of the same person, matched by shared clones.

This clonotype was seen only a few times. The chain combines TRBV9 with TRBJ2-1; D is possibly TRBD1 (6 bases). CDR1 SGDLS and CDR2 YYNGEE come from the germline V gene. The V end was cut by 4 bases, the J end by 2 bases, with 13 bases between. The CDR3 has 15 amino acids. The CDR3 region is CASSIPGDPYNEQFF. Written as DNA, the CDR3 is TGTGCCAGCAGCATCCCAGGGGACCCCTACAATGAGCAGTTCTTC.

This clonotype was picked up many times. The chain uses TRBV12-3 or TRBV12-4 and TRBJ2-3, with unresolved D. Deletions cut 3 bases from V and 4 bases from J, with 17 bases between. The CDR3 spans 16 residues. The CDR3 DNA reads TGTGCCAGCAGTTTGATTACCCTCAAGGGCCCAGATACGCAGTATTTT. Translated: CASSLITLKGPDTQYF.

This clonotype was seen at least ten times. The chain couples TRBV7-8 to TRBJ2-2, with D hard to call. Germline CDR1 reads SGHVS; CDR2 reads FQNEAQ. This CDR3 comprises 13 residues. V lost 5 bases to trimming and J lost 0 bases, with 4 bases between them. CDR3 sequence: CASSGANTGELFF. The CDR3, as DNA: TGTGCCAGCAGCGGGGCGAACACCGGGGAGCTGTTTTTT. Based on the CDR3 plus reference TRBV7-8 and TRBJ2-2, the full variable domain is GAGVSQSPRYKVAKRGQDVALRCDPISGHVSLFWYQQALGQGPEFLTYFQNEAQLDKSGLPSDRFFAERPEGSVSTLKIQRTQQEDSAVYLCASSGANTGELFFGEGSRLTVL.

There are many counts of this clonotype. This chain uses TRBV7-2 with TRBJ1-1; D is unclear. Trimming removed 0 bases at V and 5 bases at J, with 13 bases between. CDR3 length: 15 amino acids. Per germline, CDR1 SGHTA and CDR2 FQGNSA. CDR3 in amino acids: CASSLAFFPGTEAFF. In nucleotides, the CDR3 is TGTGCCAGCAGCTTAGCGTTTTTCCCGGGGACTGAAGCTTTCTTT.

In this sample, this clonotype turned up a few times. The chain links TRBV9 to TRBJ2-1; D call uncertain. This CDR3 region has 15 residues. The germline V and J ends were trimmed by 0 bases and 3 bases, with 10 bases remaining between them. The V gene's germline CDR1 is SGDLS and CDR2 YYNGEE. The CDR3 DNA reads as TGTGCCAGCAGCGTAGCCGCTGCTTTCTACAATGAGCAGTTCTTC. Encoded protein: CASSVAAAFYNEQFF.

Of note for this clonotype: A read error may account for a junction end that differs from germline. The rearrangement links TRBV5-4 to TRBJ1-2; D ambiguous. Germline V gene sequence: CDR1 SGHNT, CDR2 YYREEE (reference sequence). This CDR3 has 14 residues. In nucleotides, the CDR3 is TGTGCCAGCTGCTTGGAACCGTCGAGCTATGGCTACACCTTC. It is translated as CASCLEPSSYGYTF.

This clonotype was recorded many times. J is TRBJ2-7 and V is TRBV7-8, with a possible D match to TRBD1 (5 bases). V dropped 2 bases and J dropped 7 bases, with 6 bases sitting between them. Per germline, CDR1 SGHVS and CDR2 FQNEAQ. CDR3 size: 11 residues. CDR3 in DNA: TGTGCCAGCAGCTTACGGACAGAGCAGTACTTC. Translating gives CASSLRTEQYF.

This clonotype was counted a few times. V is TRBV6-1 and J is TRBJ1-2, with TRBD1 matching 8 bases. The V segment lost 7 bases and the J segment 4 bases; nucleotides outside the gene matches: 11. This CDR3 has 15 residues. CDR1 is MNHNS and CDR2 is SASEGT in the germline V gene. CDR3 amino acids: CASTSRTGFFYGYTF. The CDR3 coding sequence is TGTGCCAGCACCTCCCGGACAGGGTTCTTCTATGGCTACACCTTC.

This clonotype was found many times. This chain uses TRBV12-3 or TRBV12-4 with TRBJ1-6; possible D gene TRBD1, 5 bases. Trimming pared 7 bases from V and 10 bases from J, leaving 20 bases between. The CDR3 runs to 15 residues. CDR3 in amino acids: CASTRQISEASPLHF. CDR3 DNA sequence: TGTGCCAGCACCCGACAGATTTCAGAGGCATCACCCCTCCACTTT.

This chain links TRBV20-1 with TRBJ1-3; D is unresolved. Germline CDR1 and CDR2: DFQATT and SNEGSKA (reference sequence). Trimming took 7 bases from V and 0 from J, leaving 10 bases between them. CDR3 size: 13 residues. For the CDR3, the DNA is TGCAGTGTCAGCCGGCTCTCTGGAAACACCATATATTTT. It yields the protein CSVSRLSGNTIYF.

This clonotype was counted many times. The V call is TRBV6-1, the J call TRBJ1-1; 8 bases match TRBD1. The CDR3 is 15 residues long. Germline assignment: CDR1 MNHNS and CDR2 SASEGT. J gave up 4 bases and V 3 bases, and 7 bases lay outside the gene matches. This CDR3 is CASSDGQGGITEAFF. The CDR3 DNA sequence: TGTGCCAGCAGTGACGGACAGGGAGGTATCACTGAAGCTTTCTTT.

This clonotype was observed many times. This chain uses TRBV10-2 with TRBJ1-4; no firm D call. V lost 3 bases and J lost 7, with 15 bases in between. The CDR3 runs to 15 residues. Germline CDR1 WSHSY, CDR2 SAAADI. The CDR3 spells CASSEGYRRSEKLFF. The CDR3 DNA reads as TGCGCCAGCAGTGAAGGCTATAGGAGAAGTGAAAAACTGTTTTTT.

This clonotype was seen a few times. The chain couples TRBV7-2 to TRBJ1-2, with D perhaps TRBD1 (6 bases). V shed 5 bases and J shed 14 bases, with 24 bases lying between them. Germline loops: CDR1 SGHTA, CDR2 FQGNSA. This CDR3 has 14 amino acids. CDR3 residues: CASSQGGPPLKGTF. CDR3 nucleotides: TGTGCCAGCAGCCAAGGGGGGCCCCCCCTAAAAGGGACCTTC.

The table lists this clonotype with many counts. V is TRBV20-1 and J is TRBJ1-6; 8 bases fit TRBD1. Trimming removed 6 bases from V and 5 bases from J; junction bases left unmatched: 6. Looked up from germline, CDR1 is DFQATT and CDR2 is SNEGSKA (reference sequence). This CDR3 is built from 14 residues. The CDR3 nucleotides read TGCAGTGCCCGACAGGGGAGTAATAATTCACCCCTCCACTTT. This sequence encodes CSARQGSNNSPLHF.

This clonotype came up a few times. The chain combines TRBV11-2 with TRBJ2-1; 14 bases align to TRBD2. Germline V gene lookup returns CDR1 SGHAT and CDR2 FQNNGV. The V segment lost 0 bases and the J segment 5 bases; nucleotides outside the gene matches: 9. CDR3 length: 19 amino acids. CDR3 DNA: TGTGCCAGCAGCTTAGACCCCGGGACTAGCGGGAGTGTCCACAATGAGCAGTTCTTC. It translates to CASSLDPGTSGSVHNEQFF. The full variable domain, its missing parts supplied by reference TRBV11-2 and TRBJ2-1, is EAGVAQSPRYKIIEKRQSVAFWCNPISGHATLYWYQQILGQGPKLLIQFQNNGVVDDSQLPKDRFSAERLKGVDSTLKIQPAKLEDSAVYLCASSLDPGTSGSVHNEQFFGPGTRLTVL.

This clonotype was counted between two and nine times. The genes are TRBV27 and TRBJ2-7; unclear D gene. This CDR3 region has 13 residues. Germline V CDR1 and CDR2: MNHEY, SMNVEV (reference sequence). The V end lost 3 bases, the J end lost 3 bases, and 9 bases lay between the germline ends. The CDR3 nucleotides read TGTGCCAGCAGTTTTGGGCCGCTCTACGAGCAGTACTTC. It encodes CASSFGPLYEQYF.

This clonotype was seen at least ten times. CDR3 nucleotide sequence: TGTGCCAGCAGCTTATACACGATGTCCTACAATGAGCAGTTCTTC. It yields the protein CASSLYTMSYNEQFF. The chain carries TRBV13 and TRBJ2-1; D not certain. The length of the CDR3 is 15 residues. With 2 bases removed from V and 1 base from J, the gap between germline ends came to 9 bases. CDR1 and CDR2 from the germline V gene are PRHDT and FYEKMQ (reference sequence).

This clonotype was recorded at least ten times. The rearrangement joins TRBV10-3 to TRBJ2-2, with TRBD1 matching 8 bases. V dropped 6 bases and J dropped 6; count of bases not matched to a gene: 9. Germline values: CDR1 ENHRY, CDR2 SYGVKD. This CDR3 region has 15 residues. The CDR3 nucleotides are TGTGCCATCAGAAGGACAGGGCCCAACGCCGGGGAGCTGTTTTTT. Translated: CAIRRTGPNAGELFF.

This clonotype was seen a single time. This chain joins TRBV4-3 and TRBJ2-1, with 9 bases fitting TRBD1. The CDR3 is made up of 18 amino acids. CDR1 and CDR2 from the germline V gene are LGHNA and YSLEER. Unmatched junction bases numbered 13, after V lost 0 bases and J lost 7 bases. Here the CDR3 reads CASSQDSLVGQGENEQFF. The CDR3 DNA follows: TGCGCCAGCAGCCAAGATAGTTTAGTGGGACAGGGAGAGAATGAGCAGTTCTTC.

This clonotype came up many times. The chain carries TRBV6-2 or TRBV6-3 and TRBJ1-2; 8 nucleotides agree with TRBD1. Trimming at V came to 5 bases and at J to 8 bases, leaving 7 bases not matched to a gene. The CDR3 contains 13 residues. Germline V lookup: CDR1 MNHEY, CDR2 SVGEGT. The chain's CDR3 is CASSTGQGWGYTF. For the CDR3, the DNA is TGTGCCAGCAGTACCGGACAGGGATGGGGCTACACCTTC.

The table lists this clonotype with many counts. This chain uses TRBV20-1 with TRBJ2-3; TRBD2 agrees at 12 bases. Germline V CDR1 and CDR2: DFQATT, SNEGSKA (reference sequence). V dropped 4 bases and J dropped 2; count of bases not matched to a gene: 4. This CDR3 is built from 15 residues. CDR3: CSAIRLAGVTDTQYF. CDR3 nucleotide sequence: TGCAGTGCTATCCGACTAGCGGGGGTCACAGATACGCAGTATTTT.

This clonotype was seen ten or more times. J is TRBJ1-2 and V is TRBV30, with 9 bases lining up with TRBD1. Germline CDR1 GTSNPN, CDR2 SVGIG (reference sequence). Trimming took 3 bases from V and 4 from J; bases not matched to a gene: 15. CDR3 length equals 17 residues. As DNA, the CDR3 is TGTGCCTGGAGCGCGGGGACAGGGTGGACTCTGGCCTATGGCTACACCTTC. Translation gives CAWSAGTGWTLAYGYTF.